Listed below are T cell receptor beta chains from one sample, sequenced in a study of blood T cell repertoires in COVID-19. Clones were sequenced by immunoSEQ multiplex PCR, and TCRdb holds only the in-frame ones, with some missing. The sample holds roughly 250,000 clones; 65% to 85% are singletons and the top ten take more than 1.5%. Sequenced input: peripheral blood. The receptors stem from a woman between 35 and 50 years old who had recovered from COVID-19. Both conserved end residues are part of each CDR3. A D gene is named only where the DNA matches it firmly. Only some rows state a clone size, as once, few, many or a class for expanded clones.

J: TRBJ1-2
D: NA
V: TRBV19
size: NA
CDR3: CASRREKDGYTF
DNA: TGTGCCAGTAGGAGGGAGAAGGATGGTTACACCTTC

J: TRBJ1-4
D: NA
V: TRBV6-5
size: NA
CDR3: CASRTPGLLEKLFF
DNA: TGTGCCAGCAGAACCCCAGGGTTGCTTGAAAAACTGTTTTTT

J: TRBJ1-5
D: NA
V: TRBV28
size: once
CDR3: CASRPHRDQPQHF
DNA: TGTGCCAGCAGACCCCACAGAGATCAGCCCCAGCATTTT

J: TRBJ1-1
D: NA
V: TRBV7-8
size: few
CDR3: CASSVRPVIRDTEAFF
DNA: TGTGCCAGCAGCGTACGCCCCGTCATTCGGGACACTGAAGCTTTCTTT

J: TRBJ2-6
D: TRBD1
V: TRBV2
size: few
CDR3: CASKDREASGANVLTF
DNA: TGTGCCAGCAAGGACAGGGAGGCCTCTGGGGCCAACGTCCTGACTTTC

J: TRBJ1-1
D: NA
V: TRBV5-4
size: NA
CDR3: CAGHGGSNTEAFF
DNA: TGTGCCGGACATGGGGGGTCCAACACTGAAGCTTTCTTT

J: TRBJ2-7
D: NA
V: TRBV2
size: NA
CDR3: CASSFRQSPYYEQYF
DNA: TGTGCCAGCAGTTTCCGACAGTCCCCCTACTACGAGCAGTACTTC

J: TRBJ2-2
D: NA
V: TRBV7-6
size: NA
CDR3: CASRQSPGELFF
DNA: TGTGCCAGCAGACAATCCCCCGGGGAGCTGTTTTTT

J: TRBJ2-2
D: TRBD1
V: TRBV28
size: NA
CDR3: CASTPGQQNTGELFF
DNA: TGTGCCAGCACCCCGGGACAGCAAAACACCGGGGAGCTGTTTTTT

J: TRBJ1-6
D: NA
V: TRBV16
size: NA
CDR3: CASSQTKQGGSPLHF
DNA: TGTGCCAGCAGCCAAACTAAGCAGGGTGGTTCACCCCTCCACTTT

J: TRBJ2-1
D: TRBD1
V: TRBV5-1
size: once
CDR3: CASSVTRQGAVEQFF
DNA: TGCGCCAGCAGCGTAACCAGACAGGGGGCAGTTGAGCAGTTCTTC

J: TRBJ2-3
D: NA
V: TRBV19
size: NA
CDR3: CASSINTYTDTQYF
DNA: TGTGCCAGTAGTATAAATACATACACAGATACGCAGTATTTT

J: TRBJ1-3
D: NA
V: TRBV5-8
size: NA
CDR3: CASSLAAARDTIYF
DNA: TGTGCCAGCAGCTTGGCGGCAGCGAGAGACACCATATATTTT

J: TRBJ1-2
D: TRBD1
V: TRBV7-9
size: NA
CDR3: CASSFNDRGHYGYTF
DNA: TGTGCCAGCAGCTTCAATGACAGGGGGCACTATGGCTACACCTTC

J: TRBJ2-5
D: TRBD1
V: TRBV6-5
size: NA
CDR3: CASSRDRQETQYF
DNA: TGTGCCAGCAGTCGGGACAGACAAGAGACCCAGTACTTC

J: TRBJ1-5
D: TRBD1
V: TRBV5-1
size: NA
CDR3: CASSLDRGGHQPQHF
DNA: TGCGCCAGCAGCTTGGATAGAGGGGGCCATCAGCCCCAGCATTTT

J: TRBJ2-5
D: TRBD2
V: TRBV5-1
size: NA
CDR3: CASSLRGGYQETQYF
DNA: TGCGCCAGCAGCCTGAGGGGAGGGTACCAAGAGACCCAGTACTTC

J: TRBJ2-7
D: TRBD1
V: TRBV30
size: NA
CDR3: CAWTTGTGDYEQYF
DNA: TGTGCCTGGACTACCGGGACAGGGGACTACGAGCAGTACTTC

J: TRBJ2-7
D: NA
V: TRBV5-6
size: NA
CDR3: CASSSGWEQYF
DNA: TGTGCCAGCAGCTCCGGTTGGGAGCAGTACTTC

J: TRBJ1-2
D: NA
V: TRBV19
size: NA
CDR3: CASSIDSHVPYGYTF
DNA: TGTGCCAGTAGTATTGACAGTCACGTCCCCTATGGCTACACCTTC

J: TRBJ2-3
D: NA
V: TRBV9
size: NA
CDR3: CASARGWDTQYF
DNA: TGTGCCAGCGCCAGGGGCTGGGATACGCAGTATTTT

J: TRBJ1-6
D: TRBD1
V: TRBV28
size: few
CDR3: CASSSLRGPNSPLHF
DNA: TGTGCCAGCAGTTCACTCAGGGGGCCTAATTCACCCCTCCACTTT

J: TRBJ2-5
D: NA
V: TRBV24-1
size: NA
CDR3: CATKGGVGETQYF
DNA: TGTGCCACCAAGGGCGGGGTGGGCGAGACCCAGTACTTC

J: TRBJ2-5
D: TRBD1
V: TRBV7-9
size: NA
CDR3: CATQGAPETQYF
DNA: TGTGCCACCCAGGGGGCCCCAGAGACCCAGTACTTC

J: TRBJ2-7
D: NA
V: TRBV12-5
size: once
CDR3: CASRNRVTYEQYF
DNA: TGTGCTAGTCGCAACCGGGTGACCTACGAGCAGTACTTC

J: TRBJ2-3
D: TRBD2
V: TRBV11-3
size: once
CDR3: CASSLAAGEADTQYF
DNA: TGTGCCAGCAGCTTAGCTGCGGGGGAGGCAGATACGCAGTATTTT

J: TRBJ1-2
D: TRBD1
V: TRBV7-9
size: NA
CDR3: CASSSGGNYGYTF
DNA: TGTGCCAGCAGCTCAGGGGGGAACTATGGCTACACCTTC

J: TRBJ1-5
D: NA
V: TRBV5-6
size: NA
CDR3: CASSLFGVLNQPQHF
DNA: TGTGCCAGCAGCTTGTTCGGGGTTCTCAATCAGCCCCAGCATTTT

J: TRBJ1-2
D: NA
V: TRBV28
size: NA
CDR3: CASSRTSGGYTF
DNA: TGTGCCAGCAGTAGGACTTCCGGTGGCTACACCTTC

J: TRBJ1-1
D: NA
V: TRBV19
size: NA
CDR3: CASRTGNTEAFF
DNA: TGTGCCAGTAGAACAGGGAACACTGAAGCTTTCTTT

J: TRBJ1-2
D: NA
V: TRBV7-9
size: NA
CDR3: CASSLGQGLIYGYTF
DNA: TGTGCCAGCAGCTTAGGGCAGGGCCTAATTTATGGCTACACCTTC

J: TRBJ2-7
D: NA
V: TRBV3-1/TRBV3-2
size: NA
CDR3: CASTHKLGAEQYF
DNA: TGTGCCAGCACCCACAAGTTAGGGGCCGAGCAGTACTTC

J: TRBJ2-5
D: TRBD1
V: TRBV28
size: NA
CDR3: CASSYRGLQETQYF
DNA: TGTGCCAGCAGTTACAGGGGTTTACAGGAGACCCAGTACTTC

J: TRBJ1-6
D: TRBD1
V: TRBV7-9
size: NA
CDR3: CASSFPGTGNSPLHF
DNA: TGTGCCAGCAGCTTTCCTGGGACAGGCAATTCACCCCTCCACTTT

J: TRBJ2-7
D: TRBD1
V: TRBV27
size: once
CDR3: CASSVAGTGHAEQYF
DNA: TGTGCCAGCAGTGTCGCCGGGACAGGGCATGCCGAGCAGTACTTC

J: TRBJ2-5
D: NA
V: TRBV5-6
size: NA
CDR3: CASSLNAETQYF
DNA: TGTGCCAGCAGCTTAAATGCGGAGACCCAGTACTTC

J: TRBJ2-6
D: TRBD1
V: TRBV5-1
size: NA
CDR3: CASSLAGTGASGANVLTF
DNA: TGCGCCAGCAGCTTGGCCGGGACAGGGGCTTCTGGGGCCAACGTCCTGACTTTC

J: TRBJ1-5
D: NA
V: TRBV7-9
size: few
CDR3: CASSLAGGVSNQPQHF
DNA: TGTGCCAGCAGCTTAGCGGGAGGGGTGAGCAATCAGCCCCAGCATTTT

J: TRBJ2-7
D: TRBD1
V: TRBV6-6
size: many
CDR3: CASSSSGQGTYEQYF
DNA: TGTGCCAGCAGTTCATCGGGACAGGGAACCTACGAGCAGTACTTC

J: TRBJ1-1
D: NA
V: TRBV19
size: NA
CDR3: CASNSDSALNTEAFF
DNA: TGTGCCAGTAATTCCGACAGTGCCTTGAACACTGAAGCTTTCTTT

J: TRBJ2-7
D: TRBD1
V: TRBV19
size: NA
CDR3: CASSIVRTGTSEQYF
DNA: TGTGCCAGTAGTATCGTCCGGACAGGGACCTCCGAGCAGTACTTC

J: TRBJ1-6
D: NA
V: TRBV4-1
size: NA
CDR3: CASSQVGGAPLHF
DNA: TGCGCCAGCAGCCAAGTGGGAGGGGCACCCCTCCACTTT

J: TRBJ2-1
D: TRBD1
V: TRBV19
size: NA
CDR3: CASSTTGANEQFF
DNA: TGTGCCAGTAGTACGACAGGGGCAAATGAGCAGTTCTTC

J: TRBJ1-4
D: NA
V: TRBV14
size: NA
CDR3: CASSQVSTNEKLFF
DNA: TGTGCCAGCAGCCAAGTCAGTACTAATGAAAAACTGTTTTTT

J: TRBJ2-7
D: TRBD1
V: TRBV19
size: NA
CDR3: CASSRTGTAYEQYF
DNA: TGTGCCAGTAGCAGAACTGGGACAGCCTACGAGCAGTACTTC

J: TRBJ1-2
D: NA
V: TRBV7-2
size: NA
CDR3: CASSFRTDYGYTF
DNA: TGTGCCAGCAGCTTCCGGACAGATTATGGCTACACCTTC

J: TRBJ1-2
D: NA
V: TRBV12-3/TRBV12-4
size: few
CDR3: CASSLQADGYTF
DNA: TGTGCCAGCAGCCTTCAGGCCGATGGCTACACCTTC

J: TRBJ1-2
D: NA
V: TRBV29-1
size: NA
CDR3: CSVEDGQIYGYTF
DNA: TGCAGCGTTGAAGACGGACAGATCTATGGCTACACCTTC